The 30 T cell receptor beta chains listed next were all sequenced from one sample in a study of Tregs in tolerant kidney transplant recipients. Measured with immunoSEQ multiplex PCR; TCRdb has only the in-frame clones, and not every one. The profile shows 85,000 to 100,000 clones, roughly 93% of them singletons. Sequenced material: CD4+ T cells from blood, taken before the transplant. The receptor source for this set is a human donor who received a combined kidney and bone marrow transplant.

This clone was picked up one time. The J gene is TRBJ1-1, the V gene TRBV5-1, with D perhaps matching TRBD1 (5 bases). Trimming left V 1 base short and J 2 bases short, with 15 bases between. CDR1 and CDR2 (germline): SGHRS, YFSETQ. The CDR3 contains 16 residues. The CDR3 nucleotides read TGCGCCAGCAGCTTGTATCCGGGGGACCTAAACACTGAAGCTTTCTTT. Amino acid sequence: CASSLYPGDLNTEAFF.

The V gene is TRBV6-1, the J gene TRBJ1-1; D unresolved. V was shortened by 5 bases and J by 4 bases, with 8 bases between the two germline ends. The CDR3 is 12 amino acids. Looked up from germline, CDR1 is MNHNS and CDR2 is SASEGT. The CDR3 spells CASSNFGTEAFF. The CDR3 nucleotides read TGTGCCAGCAGTAACTTTGGCACTGAAGCTTTCTTT.

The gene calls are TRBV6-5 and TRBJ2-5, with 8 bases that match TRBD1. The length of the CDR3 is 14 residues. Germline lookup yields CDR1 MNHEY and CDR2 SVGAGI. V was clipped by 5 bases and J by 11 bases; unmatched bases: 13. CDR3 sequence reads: CASSPNRGTGEQYF. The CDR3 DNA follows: TGTGCCAGCAGTCCTAACAGGGGGACCGGGGAGCAGTACTTC.

As DNA, the CDR3 is TGTGCCAGACGGAGACTAGCGGGAGAATACGCCAAAAACATTCAGTACTTC. Protein sequence: CARRRLAGEYAKNIQYF. The rearrangement joins TRBV21-1 to TRBJ2-4; no DNA check was done on the table's D call, TRBD2. TRBV21-1 is a pseudogene locus. CDR3 length equals 17 residues.

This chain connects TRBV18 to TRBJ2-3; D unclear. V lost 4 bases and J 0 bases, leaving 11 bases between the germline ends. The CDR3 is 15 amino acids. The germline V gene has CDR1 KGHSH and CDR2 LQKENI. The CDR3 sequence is CASSLRSPSTDTQYF. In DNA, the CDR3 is TGTGCCAGCTCACTCCGGTCCCCTAGCACAGATACGCAGTATTTT. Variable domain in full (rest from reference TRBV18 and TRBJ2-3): NAGVMQNPRHLVRRRGQEARLRCSPMKGHSHVYWYRQLPEEGLKFMVYLQKENIIDESGMPKERFSAEFPKEGPSILRIQQVVRGDSAAYFCASSLRSPSTDTQYFGPGTRLTVL.

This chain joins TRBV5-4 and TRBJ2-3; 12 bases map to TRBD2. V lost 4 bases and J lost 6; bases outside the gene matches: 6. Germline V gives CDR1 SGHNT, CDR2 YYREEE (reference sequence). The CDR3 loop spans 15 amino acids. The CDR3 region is CASSLAGGSWDTQYF. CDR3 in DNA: TGTGCCAGCAGCCTAGCGGGGGGGTCATGGGATACGCAGTATTTT.

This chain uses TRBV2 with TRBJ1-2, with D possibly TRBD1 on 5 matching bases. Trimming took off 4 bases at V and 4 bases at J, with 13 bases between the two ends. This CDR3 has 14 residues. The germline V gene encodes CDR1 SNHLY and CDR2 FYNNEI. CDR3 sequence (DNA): TGTGCCAGCAGTGCAGACTTGGGGCGCTATGGCTACACCTTC. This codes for CASSADLGRYGYTF.

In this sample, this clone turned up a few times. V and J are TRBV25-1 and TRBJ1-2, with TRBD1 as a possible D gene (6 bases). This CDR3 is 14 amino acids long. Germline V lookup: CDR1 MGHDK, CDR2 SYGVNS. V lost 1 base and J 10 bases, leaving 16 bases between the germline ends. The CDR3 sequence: CASSESGHRAYYTF. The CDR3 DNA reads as TGTGCCAGCAGTGAATCGGGACATCGGGCTTACTACACCTTC.

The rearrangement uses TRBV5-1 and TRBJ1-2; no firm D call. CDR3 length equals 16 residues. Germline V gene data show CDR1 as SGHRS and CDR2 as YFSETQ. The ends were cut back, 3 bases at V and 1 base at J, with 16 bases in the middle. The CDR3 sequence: CASSWVSGLYNYGYTF. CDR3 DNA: TGCGCCAGCAGCTGGGTTTCGGGTCTCTATAACTATGGCTACACCTTC.

In DNA, the CDR3 is TGCGCCAGCAGCTCTATCGGACAGAGGACTAACTATGGCTACACCTTC. Translated: CASSSIGQRTNYGYTF. This chain connects TRBV4-1 to TRBJ1-2, with a tentative D call TRBD1 (6 bases). Germline-derived CDR1 and CDR2 are MGHRA and YSYEKL. V lost 5 bases, J lost 0 bases, and 16 bases lay in between. This CDR3 spans 16 amino acids.

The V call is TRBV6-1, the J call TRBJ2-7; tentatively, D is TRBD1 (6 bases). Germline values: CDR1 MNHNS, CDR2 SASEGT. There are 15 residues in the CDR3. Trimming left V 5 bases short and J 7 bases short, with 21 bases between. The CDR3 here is CASSRGAQGIDEQYF. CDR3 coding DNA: TGTGCCAGCAGTAGAGGCGCACAGGGAATAGATGAGCAGTACTTC.

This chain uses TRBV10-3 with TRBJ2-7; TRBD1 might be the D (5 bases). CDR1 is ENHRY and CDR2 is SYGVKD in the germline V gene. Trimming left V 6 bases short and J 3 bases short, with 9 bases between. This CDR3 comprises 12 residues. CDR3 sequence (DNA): TGTGCCATCAGCTATGACAGCTACGAGCAGTACTTC. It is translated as CAISYDSYEQYF.

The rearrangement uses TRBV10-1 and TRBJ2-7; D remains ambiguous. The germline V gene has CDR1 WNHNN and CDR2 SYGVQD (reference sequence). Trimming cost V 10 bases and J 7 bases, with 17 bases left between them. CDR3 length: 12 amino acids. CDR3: CANHEFAPEQYF. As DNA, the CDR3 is TGCGCCAACCACGAGTTCGCTCCAGAGCAGTACTTC.

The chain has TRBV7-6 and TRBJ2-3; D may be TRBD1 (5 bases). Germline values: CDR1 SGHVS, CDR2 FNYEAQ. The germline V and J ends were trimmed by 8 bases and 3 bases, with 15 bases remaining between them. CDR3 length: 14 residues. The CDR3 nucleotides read TGTGCCAGCGGGGCTGTCTCAATTACAGATACGCAGTATTTT. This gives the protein CASGAVSITDTQYF.

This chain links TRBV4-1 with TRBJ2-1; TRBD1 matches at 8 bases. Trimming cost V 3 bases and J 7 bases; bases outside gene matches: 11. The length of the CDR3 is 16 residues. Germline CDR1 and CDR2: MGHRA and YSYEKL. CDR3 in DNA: TGCGCCAGCAGCCAGAGAGGGGGACAGGCCATGAATGAGCAGTTCTTC. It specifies CASSQRGGQAMNEQFF.

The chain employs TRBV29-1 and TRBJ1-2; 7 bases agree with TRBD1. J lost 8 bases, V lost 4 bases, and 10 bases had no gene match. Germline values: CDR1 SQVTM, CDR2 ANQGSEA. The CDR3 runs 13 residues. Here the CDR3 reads CSVVVDREQGYTF. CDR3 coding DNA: TGCAGCGTTGTCGTCGACAGGGAACAAGGCTACACCTTC.

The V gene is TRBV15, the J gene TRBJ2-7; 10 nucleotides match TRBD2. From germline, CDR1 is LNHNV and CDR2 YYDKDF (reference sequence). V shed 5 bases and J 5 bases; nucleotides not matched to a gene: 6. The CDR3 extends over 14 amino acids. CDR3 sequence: CATSLSSGSDEQYF. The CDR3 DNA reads TGTGCCACCAGCCTCTCTAGCGGGAGCGACGAGCAGTACTTC.

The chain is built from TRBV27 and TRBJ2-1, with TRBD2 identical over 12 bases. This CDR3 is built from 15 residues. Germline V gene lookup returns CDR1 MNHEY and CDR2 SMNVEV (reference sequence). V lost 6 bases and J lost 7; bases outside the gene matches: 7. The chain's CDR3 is CASRYLAGGPNEQFF. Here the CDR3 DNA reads TGTGCCAGCAGGTATCTAGCGGGGGGGCCTAATGAGCAGTTCTTC.

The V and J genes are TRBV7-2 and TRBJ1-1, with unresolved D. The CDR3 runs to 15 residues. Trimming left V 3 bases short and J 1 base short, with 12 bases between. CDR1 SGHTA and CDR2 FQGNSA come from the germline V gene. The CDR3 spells CASSFSGPENTEAFF. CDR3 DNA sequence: TGTGCCAGCAGCTTCTCTGGCCCAGAGAACACTGAAGCTTTCTTT.

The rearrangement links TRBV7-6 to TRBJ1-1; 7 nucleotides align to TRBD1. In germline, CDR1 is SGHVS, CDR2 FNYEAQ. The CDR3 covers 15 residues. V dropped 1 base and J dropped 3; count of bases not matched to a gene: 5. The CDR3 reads CASSLGRDSYTEAFF. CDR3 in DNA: TGTGCCAGCAGCTTAGGTCGGGACAGTTACACTGAAGCTTTCTTT. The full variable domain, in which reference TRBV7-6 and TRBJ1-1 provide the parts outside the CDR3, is GAGVSQSPRYKVTKRGQDVALRCDPISGHVSLYWYRQALGQGPEFLTYFNYEAQQDKSGLPNDRFSAERPEGSISTLTIQRTEQRDSAMYRCASSLGRDSYTEAFFGQGTRLTVV.

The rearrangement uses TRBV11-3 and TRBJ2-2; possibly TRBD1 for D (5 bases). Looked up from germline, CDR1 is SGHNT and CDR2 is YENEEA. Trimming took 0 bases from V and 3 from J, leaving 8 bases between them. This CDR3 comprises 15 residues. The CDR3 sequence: CASSLEGADTGELFF. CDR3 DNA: TGTGCCAGCAGCTTAGAAGGGGCGGACACCGGGGAGCTGTTTTTT.

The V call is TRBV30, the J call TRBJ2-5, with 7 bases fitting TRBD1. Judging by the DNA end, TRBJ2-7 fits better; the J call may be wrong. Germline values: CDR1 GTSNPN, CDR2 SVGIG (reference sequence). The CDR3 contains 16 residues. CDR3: CAWSVRFGTDLYEQYF. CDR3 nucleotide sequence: TGTGCCTGGAGTGTGAGGTTCGGGACAGATCTCTACGAGCAGTACTTC.

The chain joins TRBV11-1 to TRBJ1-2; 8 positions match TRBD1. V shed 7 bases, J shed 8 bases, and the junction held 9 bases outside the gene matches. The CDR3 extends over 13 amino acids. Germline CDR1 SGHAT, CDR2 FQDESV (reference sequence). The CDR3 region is CASNEGQGEGYTF. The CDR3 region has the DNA TGTGCCAGCAACGAAGGACAGGGCGAGGGCTACACCTTC. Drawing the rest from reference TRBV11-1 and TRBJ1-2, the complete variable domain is EAEVAQSPRYKITEKSQAVAFWCDPISGHATLYWYRQILGQGPELLVQFQDESVVDDSQLPKDRFSAERLKGVDSTLKIQPAELGDSAMYLCASNEGQGEGYTFGSGTRLTVV.

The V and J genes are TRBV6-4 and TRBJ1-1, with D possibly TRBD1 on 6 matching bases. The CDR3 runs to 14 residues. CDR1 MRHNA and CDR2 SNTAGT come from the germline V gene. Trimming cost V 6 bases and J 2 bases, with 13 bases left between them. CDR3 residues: CASRLQGSNTEAFF. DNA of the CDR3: TGTGCCAGCAGGTTACAGGGTAGTAACACTGAAGCTTTCTTT.

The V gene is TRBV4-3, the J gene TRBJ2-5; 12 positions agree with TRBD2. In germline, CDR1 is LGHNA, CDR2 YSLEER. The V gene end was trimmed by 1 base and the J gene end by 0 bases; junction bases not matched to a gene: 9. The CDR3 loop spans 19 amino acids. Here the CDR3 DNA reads TGCGCCAGCAGCCAAGTCGTTACCGGACTAGCGGGGAACCAAGAGACCCAGTACTTC. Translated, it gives CASSQVVTGLAGNQETQYF.

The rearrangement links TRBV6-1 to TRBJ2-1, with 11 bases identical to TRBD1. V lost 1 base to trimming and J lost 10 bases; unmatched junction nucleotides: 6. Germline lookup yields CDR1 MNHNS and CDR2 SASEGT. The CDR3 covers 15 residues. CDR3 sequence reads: CASSEVRTGGMEQFF. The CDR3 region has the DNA TGTGCCAGCAGTGAAGTGAGGACAGGGGGCATGGAGCAGTTCTTC.

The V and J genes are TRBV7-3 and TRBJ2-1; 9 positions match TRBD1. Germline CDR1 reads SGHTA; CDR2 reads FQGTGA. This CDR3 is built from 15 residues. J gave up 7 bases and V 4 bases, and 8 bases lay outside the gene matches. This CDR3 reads CASSSATGGQNEQFF. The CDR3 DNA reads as TGTGCCAGCAGCTCGGCGACAGGGGGACAGAATGAGCAGTTCTTC.

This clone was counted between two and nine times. The CDR3 spells CASSPLGVEVGYTF. CDR3 bases: TGTGCCAGCTCACCACTCGGGGTGGAGGTTGGCTACACCTTC. V is TRBV18 and J is TRBJ1-2; D is unresolved. V was clipped by 1 base and J by 7 bases, with 13 bases between them. CDR3 length equals 14 residues. Germline CDR1 reads KGHSH; CDR2 reads LQKENI.

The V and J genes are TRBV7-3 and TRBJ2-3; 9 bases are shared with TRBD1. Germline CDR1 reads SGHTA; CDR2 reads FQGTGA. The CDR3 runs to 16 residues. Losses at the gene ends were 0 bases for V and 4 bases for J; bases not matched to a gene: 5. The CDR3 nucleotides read TGTGCCAGCAGCTTAACGTTCACAGGGGGCGCAGATACGCAGTATTTT. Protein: CASSLTFTGGADTQYF.

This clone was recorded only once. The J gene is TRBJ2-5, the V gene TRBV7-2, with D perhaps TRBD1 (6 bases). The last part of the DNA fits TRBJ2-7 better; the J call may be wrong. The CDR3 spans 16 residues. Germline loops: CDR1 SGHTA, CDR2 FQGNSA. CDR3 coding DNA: TGTGCCAGCAGCTTAGCGGGGGCGGTTAGCTCCTACGAGCAGTACTTC. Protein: CASSLAGAVSSYEQYF.